Listed below are T cell receptor beta chains from one sample, sequenced in a study of blood T cell repertoires in COVID-19. Using immunoSEQ multiplex PCR, the repertoire was profiled, and TCRdb retains in-frame clones only, with some absent. The sample lists about 240,000 clones, roughly four fifths occurring once. Material for sequencing was peripheral blood. The source of these receptors is a woman between 55 and 75 years old with active or convalescent COVID-19. Both conserved end residues are part of each CDR3. A D gene is named only where the DNA matches it firmly. Clone size appears in some rows only: once, few, many, or a class for an expanded clone.

size	J	V	D	CDR3	DNA
once	TRBJ2-6	TRBV27	TRBD2	CATLPAGAGANVLTF	TGTGCCACCCTTCCCGCGGGGGCTGGGGCCAACGTCCTGACTTTC
.	TRBJ2-5	TRBV5-1	TRBD2	CASSLVSGGPTETQYF	TGCGCCAGCAGCTTGGTTAGCGGGGGGCCTACCGAGACCCAGTACTTC
.	TRBJ2-1	TRBV7-9	.	CASSKEGTLSGEQFF	TGTGCCAGCAGCAAAGAGGGGACACTCTCAGGTGAGCAGTTCTTC
.	TRBJ2-7	TRBV6-1	.	CASSEAEQGPYEQYF	TGTGCCAGCAGTGAAGCGGAGCAGGGCCCCTACGAGCAGTACTTC
.	TRBJ1-2	TRBV27	.	CASSWDQGFGGYTF	TGTGCCAGCAGTTGGGATCAGGGTTTCGGGGGCTACACCTTC
.	TRBJ2-3	TRBV19	TRBD1	CASSIDRQGAVADTQYF	TGTGCCAGTAGTATTGATCGACAGGGGGCCGTGGCAGATACGCAGTATTTT
.	TRBJ1-2	TRBV28	TRBD1	CASTTGTGANYGYTF	TGTGCCAGCACAACCGGGACAGGTGCTAACTATGGCTACACCTTC
.	TRBJ1-1	TRBV10-2	.	CASSGGGNTEAFF	TGCGCCAGCAGTGGAGGGGGGAACACTGAAGCTTTCTTT
few	TRBJ1-1	TRBV29-1	TRBD1	CSVDVQGAPNTEAFF	TGCAGCGTTGATGTGCAGGGGGCCCCGAACACTGAAGCTTTCTTT
.	TRBJ1-5	TRBV25-1	.	CASTAGFGQPQHF	TGTGCCAGCACAGCAGGGTTTGGTCAGCCCCAGCATTTT
.	TRBJ2-1	TRBV4-3	.	CASSQDRLGASSYNEQFF	TGCGCCAGCAGCCAAGATCGTCTAGGGGCGAGCTCCTACAATGAGCAGTTCTTC
.	TRBJ2-2	TRBV7-2	.	CASSLARGRSGTGELFF	TGTGCCAGCAGCTTAGCCCGAGGACGGTCGGGGACCGGGGAGCTGTTTTTT
.	TRBJ1-2	TRBV19	.	CASTLTGENNYGYTF	TGTGCCAGTACCCTGACGGGAGAGAATAACTATGGCTACACCTTC
once	TRBJ2-3	TRBV7-2	.	CASSLGGPSADTQYF	TGTGCCAGCAGCTTAGGGGGGCCGTCGGCAGATACGCAGTATTTT
.	TRBJ1-2	TRBV21-1	.	CASTGYREGYGYTF	TGTGCCAGCACCGGATACAGGGAGGGGTATGGCTACACCTTC
.	TRBJ2-3	TRBV7-2	.	CASSFRGAADTQYF	TGTGCCAGCAGCTTCCGGGGGGCAGCAGATACGCAGTATTTT
.	TRBJ2-3	TRBV5-4	.	CASSSSGLITDTQYF	TGTGCCAGCAGCTCCTCGGGTCTTATCACAGATACGCAGTATTTT
.	TRBJ1-4	TRBV7-8	.	CASSRGGGRTNEKLFF	TGTGCCAGCAGCCGGGGCGGGGGTAGGACTAATGAAAAACTGTTTTTT
once	TRBJ2-7	TRBV20-1	.	CSASLSGLYEQYF	TGCAGTGCTAGTCTCAGCGGACTATACGAGCAGTACTTC
.	TRBJ1-1	TRBV3-1/TRBV3-2	.	CASSQDGGGWWEAFF	TGTGCCAGCAGCCAAGATGGCGGGGGGTGGTGGGAAGCTTTCTTT
.	TRBJ2-7	TRBV6-5	TRBD2	CASSHGTNYEQYF	TGTGCCAGCAGCCACGGGACTAACTACGAGCAGTACTTC
.	TRBJ1-6	TRBV5-5	.	CASSWGEGDMGSPLHF	TGTGCCAGCAGCTGGGGAGAGGGGGATATGGGGTCACCCCTCCACTTT
.	TRBJ1-1	TRBV25-1	.	CASSFTGTTEAFF	TGTGCCAGCAGTTTTACAGGGACCACTGAAGCTTTCTTT
.	TRBJ1-2	TRBV3-1/TRBV3-2	.	CASSQAQGYTF	TGTGCCAGCAGCCAAGCCCAGGGCTACACCTTC
.	TRBJ1-4	TRBV4-2	.	CASSQALRQDEKLFF	TGTGCCAGCAGCCAAGCGCTTCGACAAGATGAAAAACTGTTTTTT
.	TRBJ1-4	TRBV11-2	.	CASSHPEGANEKLFF	TGTGCCAGCAGCCACCCGGAGGGTGCCAATGAAAAACTGTTTTTT
.	TRBJ1-1	TRBV30	.	CAWKVTGGVPAEAFF	TGTGCCTGGAAGGTGACAGGAGGTGTACCGGCTGAAGCTTTCTTT
.	TRBJ2-3	TRBV30	TRBD1	CAWGQGSDTQYF	TGTGCCTGGGGACAGGGGTCAGATACGCAGTATTTT
.	TRBJ1-3	TRBV5-5	TRBD1	CASRNGQGGNTIYF	TGTGCCAGCAGGAACGGACAGGGCGGAAACACCATATATTTT
.	TRBJ1-2	TRBV4-2	.	CASSQYGQTDPYGYTF	TGTGCCAGCAGCCAATATGGACAGACTGACCCCTATGGCTACACCTTC
.	TRBJ1-3	TRBV11-2	TRBD1	CASSLDRTGLGNTIYF	TGTGCCAGCAGCTTAGATCGGACAGGGCTCGGAAACACCATATATTTT
.	TRBJ1-3	TRBV7-9	.	CASSFGGAGNTIYF	TGTGCCAGCAGCTTCGGGGGAGCCGGAAACACCATATATTTT
.	TRBJ2-1	TRBV9	TRBD2	CASSPRTSGGARNEQFF	TGTGCCAGCAGCCCTCGGACTAGCGGGGGGGCTCGTAATGAGCAGTTCTTC
.	TRBJ2-3	TRBV7-8	.	CATSKQGMVTDTQYF	TGTGCCACCAGTAAACAGGGTATGGTGACAGATACGCAGTATTTT
.	TRBJ2-7	TRBV6-5	TRBD1	CASSWRQGAGEQYF	TGTGCCAGCAGTTGGAGGCAGGGGGCCGGTGAGCAGTACTTC
.	TRBJ2-1	TRBV7-3	TRBD1	CASSLMAGGHNEQFF	TGTGCCAGCAGCTTAATGGCAGGGGGCCACAATGAGCAGTTCTTC
.	TRBJ1-5	TRBV2	.	CASGGQNQPQHF	TGTGCCAGCGGAGGGCAGAATCAGCCCCAGCATTTT
.	TRBJ1-6	TRBV4-3	TRBD1	CASSRQYTGGVGSPLHF	TGCGCCAGCAGCCGCCAATATACAGGGGGGGTTGGGTCACCCCTCCACTTT
.	TRBJ2-3	TRBV4-3	.	CASSQGRGGHGTDTQYF	TGCGCCAGCAGCCAAGGAAGGGGGGGGCATGGCACAGATACGCAGTATTTT
.	TRBJ2-3	TRBV18	TRBD2	CASSPQPSGVVDTQYF	TGTGCCAGCTCACCTCAGCCTAGCGGGGTTGTAGATACGCAGTATTTT
.	TRBJ2-1	TRBV7-2	TRBD2	CASSLGAGGWYNEQFF	TGTGCCAGCAGCTTAGGTGCGGGGGGATGGTACAATGAGCAGTTCTTC
.	TRBJ2-4	TRBV27	.	CASSLGGPQSGSNIQYF	TGTGCCAGCAGTTTAGGAGGACCGCAGTCTGGTTCAAACATTCAGTACTTC
.	TRBJ2-2	TRBV18	.	CASSPADSNTGELFF	TGTGCCAGCTCACCGGCGGACAGCAACACCGGGGAGCTGTTTTTT
.	TRBJ1-4	TRBV6-7	TRBD1	CASRQGTNEKLFF	TGTGCCAGCAGACAGGGGACTAATGAAAAACTGTTTTTT
.	TRBJ1-2	TRBV11-1	.	CASSEALNYGYTF	TGTGCCAGCAGCGAGGCTTTAAACTATGGCTACACCTTC
.	TRBJ1-5	TRBV5-1	TRBD1	CASSPGQDQPQHF	TGCGCCAGCAGCCCTGGACAGGATCAGCCCCAGCATTTT
few	TRBJ1-2	TRBV19	TRBD1	CATRSGTGTLGGYTF	TGTGCCACCCGGAGTGGGACAGGGACCTTGGGTGGCTACACCTTC
.	TRBJ1-1	TRBV18	TRBD1	CASSPSIQGARTEAFF	TGTGCCAGCTCACCATCGATACAGGGGGCGAGGACTGAAGCTTTCTTT
few	TRBJ1-5	TRBV19	.	CASSPPRQYSNQPQHF	TGTGCCAGTAGTCCCCCGCGGCAGTATAGCAATCAGCCCCAGCATTTT
.	TRBJ1-2	TRBV19	.	CASSPIGQLYGYTF	TGTGCCAGTAGTCCGATCGGACAGCTCTATGGCTACACCTTC
.	TRBJ2-1	TRBV6-6	TRBD1	CASSPGTGVGEQFF	TGTGCCAGCAGTCCCGGGACAGGGGTGGGTGAGCAGTTCTTC
.	TRBJ2-2	TRBV7-9	.	CASSLGGWNTNTGELFF	TGTGCCAGCAGCTTAGGCGGGTGGAACACGAACACCGGGGAGCTGTTTTTT
.	TRBJ2-3	TRBV6-2/TRBV6-3	TRBD2	CASSRASGGAWPDTQYF	TGTGCCAGCAGTAGGGCTAGCGGGGGGGCTTGGCCAGATACGCAGTATTTT
.	TRBJ1-6	TRBV28	.	CASSLRGGYSPLHF	TGTGCCAGCAGTTTACGGGGGGGGTATTCACCCCTCCACTTT
.	TRBJ1-1	TRBV29-1	.	CSGTAMNTEAFF	TGCAGCGGTACAGCCATGAACACTGAAGCTTTCTTT